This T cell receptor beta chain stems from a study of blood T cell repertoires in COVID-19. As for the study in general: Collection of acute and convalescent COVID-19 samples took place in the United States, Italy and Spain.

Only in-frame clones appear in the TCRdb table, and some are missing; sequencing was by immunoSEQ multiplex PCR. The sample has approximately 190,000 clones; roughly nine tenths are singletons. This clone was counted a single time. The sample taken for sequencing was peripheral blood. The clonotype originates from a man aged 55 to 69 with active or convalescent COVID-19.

CDR3 DNA: TGTGCCAGCAGCAAAGGGGAGGGCACCTACGAGCAGTACTTC. Amino acid sequence: CASSKGEGTYEQYF. This chain uses TRBV6-5 with TRBJ2-7; 7 bases align to TRBD2. V shed 6 bases and J 2 bases; nucleotides not matched to a gene: 7. Germline CDR1 reads MNHEY; CDR2 reads SVGAGI. The length of the CDR3 is 14 residues.